This T cell receptor beta chain was found in a study of memory CD4+ T cells and cytomegalovirus serostatus. The V and J ends lost 6 bases and 3 bases respectively, with 10 bases between them. The CDR3 is made up of 13 amino acids. Germline CDR1 and CDR2: LNHDA and SQIVND (reference sequence). The sort gate was single viable CD3+CD4+CD8-CD45RO+ cells for memory CD4+ T cells. TCRdb's table, derived via immunoSEQ multiplex PCR, lists solely in-frame clones and lacks some. There are some 80,000 clones in the sample; around 80% occur only once, and nearly 0.8% lies in the top ten. The genes are TRBV19 and TRBJ2-3; TRBD1 might be the D (7 bases). The sequenced sample consisted of memory CD4+ T cells from blood. The clonotype was recovered from an adult in good health and CMV-seronegative. The CDR3 is CASRPGGTDTQYF. CDR3 nucleotides: TGTGCCAGTAGACCAGGGGGGACAGATACGCAGTATTTT.